Described below is a single T cell receptor (beta chain) sequence and its context. These data belong to a study of blood T cell repertoires in COVID-19. Study-wide context: T cells, B-cell-depleted T cells, or PBMCs provided the cDNA or gDNA that served as material.

Germline assignment: CDR1 MGHDK and CDR2 SYGVNS. The CDR3 spans 14 residues. V shed 6 bases and J shed 9 bases, with 18 bases lying between them. Participants reported their clinical history, and cohort assignment relied on those reports. Method: immunoSEQ multiplex PCR; TCRdb's copy keeps in-frame clones and lacks some. The data show 200,000 to 250,000 clones, 84% seen once. Sequences were obtained from PBMCs or T cells enriched from blood (not recorded which). This receptor was taken from a woman in her 40s who had recovered from COVID-19. The chain employs TRBV25-1 and TRBJ2-1; the D gene is possibly TRBD2 (5 bases). The CDR3 loop reads CASSATLGGLEQFF. For the CDR3, the DNA is TGTGCCAGCAGCGCCACACTAGGAGGTCTTGAGCAGTTCTTC.